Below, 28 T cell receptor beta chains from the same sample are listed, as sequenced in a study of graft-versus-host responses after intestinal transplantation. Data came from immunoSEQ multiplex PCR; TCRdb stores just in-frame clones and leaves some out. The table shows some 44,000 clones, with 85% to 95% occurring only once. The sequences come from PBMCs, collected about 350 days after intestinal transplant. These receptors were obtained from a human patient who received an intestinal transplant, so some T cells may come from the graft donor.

CDR3 sequence: CSVQGGDYEQYF. In DNA, the CDR3 is TGCAGCGTTCAGGGAGGGGATTACGAGCAGTACTTC. The chain carries TRBV29-1 and TRBJ2-7; TRBD2 matches 7 bases. Germline assignment: CDR1 SQVTM and CDR2 ANQGSEA. With 5 bases clipped from V and 4 bases from J, the junction kept 5 bases outside the gene matches. There are 12 residues in the CDR3.

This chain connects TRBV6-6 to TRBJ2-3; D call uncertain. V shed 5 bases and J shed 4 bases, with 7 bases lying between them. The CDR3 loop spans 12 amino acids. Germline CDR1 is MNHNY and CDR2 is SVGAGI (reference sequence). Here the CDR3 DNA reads TGTGCCAGCAGTCAACTACCAGATACGCAGTATTTT. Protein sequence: CASSQLPDTQYF.

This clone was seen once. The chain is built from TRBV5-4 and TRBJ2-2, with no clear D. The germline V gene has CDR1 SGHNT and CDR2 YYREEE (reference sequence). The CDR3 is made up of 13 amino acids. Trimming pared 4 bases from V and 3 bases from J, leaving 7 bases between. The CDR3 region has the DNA TGTGCCAGCAGCGGTGCCTACACCGGGGAGCTGTTTTTT. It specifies CASSGAYTGELFF.

In DNA form, the CDR3 reads TGTGCCAGCAGCTCAACGCAGGGGTCCCAAGAGACCCAGTACTTC. It specifies CASSSTQGSQETQYF. The chain employs TRBV7-3 and TRBJ2-5, with D perhaps matching TRBD1 (6 bases). Per the germline V gene, CDR1 is SGHTA and CDR2 is FQGTGA. This CDR3 is built from 15 residues. V shed 4 bases and J shed 1 base, with 13 bases lying between them.

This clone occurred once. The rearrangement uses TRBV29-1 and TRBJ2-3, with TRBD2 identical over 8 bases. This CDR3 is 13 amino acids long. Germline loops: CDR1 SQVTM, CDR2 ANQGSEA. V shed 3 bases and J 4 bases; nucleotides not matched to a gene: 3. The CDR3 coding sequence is TGCAGCGTTGAGTTCGGGGGGGCAGATACGCAGTATTTT. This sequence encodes CSVEFGGADTQYF.

The CDR3 spells CASSFTSGYQETQYF. The CDR3 DNA follows: TGTGCCAGCAGCTTTACTAGCGGGTACCAAGAGACCCAGTACTTC. The chain joins TRBV7-6 to TRBJ2-5; 9 bases map to TRBD2. Germline loops: CDR1 SGHVS, CDR2 FNYEAQ. V was clipped by 3 bases and J by 0 bases; unmatched bases: 2. This CDR3 has 15 residues.

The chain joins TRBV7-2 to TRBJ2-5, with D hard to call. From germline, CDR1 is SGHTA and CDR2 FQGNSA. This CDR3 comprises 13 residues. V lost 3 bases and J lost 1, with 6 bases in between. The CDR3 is CASSFGFQETQYF. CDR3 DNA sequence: TGTGCCAGCAGCTTCGGGTTCCAAGAGACCCAGTACTTC.

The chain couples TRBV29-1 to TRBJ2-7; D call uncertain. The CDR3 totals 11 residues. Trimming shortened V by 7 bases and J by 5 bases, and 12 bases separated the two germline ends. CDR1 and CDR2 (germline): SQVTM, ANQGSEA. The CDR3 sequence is CSARTENEQYF. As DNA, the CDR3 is TGCAGCGCCCGAACAGAGAACGAGCAGTACTTC.

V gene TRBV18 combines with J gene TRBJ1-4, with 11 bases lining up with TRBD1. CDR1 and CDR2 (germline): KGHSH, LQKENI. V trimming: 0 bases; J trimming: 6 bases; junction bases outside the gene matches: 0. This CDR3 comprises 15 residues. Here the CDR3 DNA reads TGTGCCAGCTCACCACCGGGACAGGGGGATGAAAAACTGTTTTTT. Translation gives CASSPPGQGDEKLFF.

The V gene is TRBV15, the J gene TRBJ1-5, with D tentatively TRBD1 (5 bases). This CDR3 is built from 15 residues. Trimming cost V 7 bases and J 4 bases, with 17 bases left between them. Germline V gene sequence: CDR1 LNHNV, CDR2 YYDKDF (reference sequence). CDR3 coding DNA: TGTGCCACCAAAGCCGGAGACAGCCTTAATCAGCCCCAGCATTTT. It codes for CATKAGDSLNQPQHF.

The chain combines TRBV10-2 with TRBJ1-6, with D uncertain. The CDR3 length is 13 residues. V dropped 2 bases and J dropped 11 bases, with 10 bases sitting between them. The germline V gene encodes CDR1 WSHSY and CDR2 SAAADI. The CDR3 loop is CASSEAPEAPLHF. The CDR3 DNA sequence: TGCGCCAGCAGTGAGGCACCGGAGGCACCCCTCCACTTT.

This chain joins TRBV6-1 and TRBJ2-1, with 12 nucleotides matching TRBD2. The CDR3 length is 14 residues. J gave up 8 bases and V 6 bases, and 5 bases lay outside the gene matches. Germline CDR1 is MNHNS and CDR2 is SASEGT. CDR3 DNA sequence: TGTGCCAGCAGCCCTAGCGGGAGGGCGGATGAGCAGTTCTTC. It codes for CASSPSGRADEQFF.

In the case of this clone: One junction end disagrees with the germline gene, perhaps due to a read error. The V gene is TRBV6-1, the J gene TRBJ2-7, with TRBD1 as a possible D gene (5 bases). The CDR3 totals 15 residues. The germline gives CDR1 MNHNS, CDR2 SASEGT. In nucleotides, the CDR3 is TGTGCCAGCAGGGAAGGACGGACACCCTCCTACGAGCAGTACTTC. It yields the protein CASREGRTPSYEQYF.

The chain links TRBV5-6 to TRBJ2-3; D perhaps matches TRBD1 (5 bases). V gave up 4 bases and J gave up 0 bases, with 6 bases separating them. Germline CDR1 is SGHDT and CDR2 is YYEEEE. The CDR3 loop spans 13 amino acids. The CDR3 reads CASSQGSTDTQYF. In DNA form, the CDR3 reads TGTGCCAGCAGCCAGGGAAGCACAGATACGCAGTATTTT.

The CDR3 here is CASSLYGGNSPLHF. For the CDR3, the DNA is TGTGCCAGCAGCTTGTACGGGGGAAATTCACCCCTCCACTTT. This rearrangement joins TRBV5-4 to TRBJ1-6, with TRBD1 as a possible D gene (5 bases). The ends were cut back, 1 base at V and 7 bases at J, with 9 bases in the middle. Germline loops: CDR1 SGHNT, CDR2 YYREEE (reference sequence). This CDR3 comprises 14 residues.

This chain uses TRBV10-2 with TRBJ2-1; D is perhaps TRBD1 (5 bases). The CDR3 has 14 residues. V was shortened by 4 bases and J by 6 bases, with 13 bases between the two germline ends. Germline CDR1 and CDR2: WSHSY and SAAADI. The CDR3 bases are TGCGCCAGCAGTGGCAGGGTAGGGGTCAATGAGCAGTTCTTC. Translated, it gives CASSGRVGVNEQFF.

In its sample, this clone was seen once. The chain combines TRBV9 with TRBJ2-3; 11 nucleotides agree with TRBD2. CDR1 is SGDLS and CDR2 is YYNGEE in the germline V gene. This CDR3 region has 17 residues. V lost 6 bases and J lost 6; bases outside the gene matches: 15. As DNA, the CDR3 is TGTGCCAGCAACGCCCTTGAGACTAGCGGGATAGGTGATACGCAGTATTTT. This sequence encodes CASNALETSGIGDTQYF.

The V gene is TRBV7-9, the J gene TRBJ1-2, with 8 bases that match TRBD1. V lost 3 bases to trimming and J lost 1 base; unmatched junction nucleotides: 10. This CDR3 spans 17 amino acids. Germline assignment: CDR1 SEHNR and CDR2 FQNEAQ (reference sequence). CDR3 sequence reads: CASSLELPGGGNYGYTF. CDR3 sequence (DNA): TGTGCCAGCAGCTTGGAACTCCCAGGGGGCGGTAACTATGGCTACACCTTC.

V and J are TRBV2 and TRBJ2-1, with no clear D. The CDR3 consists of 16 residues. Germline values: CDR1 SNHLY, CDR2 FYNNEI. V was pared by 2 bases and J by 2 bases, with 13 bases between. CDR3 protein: CASSERSRRPYNEQFF. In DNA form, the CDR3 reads TGTGCCAGCAGTGAAAGGAGCAGGCGTCCCTACAATGAGCAGTTCTTC.

The CDR3 nucleotides are TGCGCCAGCAGGGCACTGAGCTCTGGAAACACCATATATTTT. It encodes CASRALSSGNTIYF. The chain combines TRBV4-1 with TRBJ1-3; D is unclear. Germline loops: CDR1 MGHRA, CDR2 YSYEKL. V shed 6 bases and J shed 0 bases, with 9 bases lying between them. This CDR3 comprises 14 residues.

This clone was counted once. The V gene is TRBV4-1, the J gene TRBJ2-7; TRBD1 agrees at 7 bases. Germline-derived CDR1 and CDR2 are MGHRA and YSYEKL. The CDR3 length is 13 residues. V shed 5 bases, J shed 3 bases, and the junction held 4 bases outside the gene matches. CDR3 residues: CASSGTANYEQYF. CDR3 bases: TGCGCCAGCAGCGGGACAGCTAACTACGAGCAGTACTTC.

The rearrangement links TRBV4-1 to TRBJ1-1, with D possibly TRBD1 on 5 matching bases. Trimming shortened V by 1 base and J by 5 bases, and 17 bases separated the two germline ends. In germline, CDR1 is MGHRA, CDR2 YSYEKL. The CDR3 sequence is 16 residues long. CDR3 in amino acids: CASSQVFGATGTEAFF. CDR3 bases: TGCGCCAGCAGCCAAGTTTTCGGGGCGACGGGGACTGAAGCTTTCTTT.

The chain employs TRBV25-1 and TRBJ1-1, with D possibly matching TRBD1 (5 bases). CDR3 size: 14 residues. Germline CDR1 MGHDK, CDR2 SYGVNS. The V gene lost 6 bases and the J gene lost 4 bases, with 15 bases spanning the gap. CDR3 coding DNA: TGTGCCAGCAGATCCGTCGGGGACGGCACTGAAGCTTTCTTT. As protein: CASRSVGDGTEAFF.

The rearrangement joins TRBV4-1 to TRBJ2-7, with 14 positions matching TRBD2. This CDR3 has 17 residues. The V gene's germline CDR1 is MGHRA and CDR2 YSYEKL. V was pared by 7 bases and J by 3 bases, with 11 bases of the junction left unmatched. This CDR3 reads CASTQTSGRAHIYEQYF. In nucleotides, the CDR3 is TGCGCCAGCACCCAGACTAGCGGGAGGGCCCATATCTACGAGCAGTACTTC.

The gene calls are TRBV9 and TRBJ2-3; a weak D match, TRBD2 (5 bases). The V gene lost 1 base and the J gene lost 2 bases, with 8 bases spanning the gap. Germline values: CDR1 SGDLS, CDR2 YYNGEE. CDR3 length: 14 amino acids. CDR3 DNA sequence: TGTGCCAGCAGCGTATCGGGGTACACAGATACGCAGTATTTT. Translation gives CASSVSGYTDTQYF.

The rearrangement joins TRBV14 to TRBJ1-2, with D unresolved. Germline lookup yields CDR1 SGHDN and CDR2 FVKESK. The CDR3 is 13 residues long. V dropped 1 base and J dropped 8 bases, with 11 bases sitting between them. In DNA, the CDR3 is TGTGCCAGCAGCCAAGTTCGGGCAGACGGCTACACCTTC. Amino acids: CASSQVRADGYTF.

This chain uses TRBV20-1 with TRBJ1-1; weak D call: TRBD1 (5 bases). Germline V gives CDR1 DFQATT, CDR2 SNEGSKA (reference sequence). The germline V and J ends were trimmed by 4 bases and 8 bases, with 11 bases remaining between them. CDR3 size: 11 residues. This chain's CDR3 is CSAILWGEAFF. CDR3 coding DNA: TGCAGTGCTATCCTTTGGGGCGAAGCTTTCTTT.

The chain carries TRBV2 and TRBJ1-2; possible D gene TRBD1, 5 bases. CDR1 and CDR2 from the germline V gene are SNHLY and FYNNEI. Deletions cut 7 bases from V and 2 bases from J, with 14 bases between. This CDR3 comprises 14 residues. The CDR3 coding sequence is TGTGCCAGCACTGAGCAGGGTTCCAACTATGGCTACACCTTC. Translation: CASTEQGSNYGYTF.